This T cell receptor beta chain was retrieved from a study of blood T cell repertoires in COVID-19. The CDR3 has 13 amino acids. Unmatched junction bases numbered 2, after V lost 5 bases and J lost 6 bases. Germline V gives CDR1 SGHVS, CDR2 FNYEAQ. Sequencing was performed with immunoSEQ multiplex PCR; in TCRdb, only in-frame clones are kept and a portion is missing. This table holds some 200,000 clones, about nine tenths found once. The chain has TRBV7-6 and TRBJ2-2; 8 bases agree with TRBD2. The sample consisted of peripheral blood. This receptor was taken from an elderly man with acute or convalescent COVID-19. The CDR3 DNA sequence: TGTGCCAGCAGCGCGGGGGGTCCCGGGGAGCTGTTTTTT. As protein: CASSAGGPGELFF.